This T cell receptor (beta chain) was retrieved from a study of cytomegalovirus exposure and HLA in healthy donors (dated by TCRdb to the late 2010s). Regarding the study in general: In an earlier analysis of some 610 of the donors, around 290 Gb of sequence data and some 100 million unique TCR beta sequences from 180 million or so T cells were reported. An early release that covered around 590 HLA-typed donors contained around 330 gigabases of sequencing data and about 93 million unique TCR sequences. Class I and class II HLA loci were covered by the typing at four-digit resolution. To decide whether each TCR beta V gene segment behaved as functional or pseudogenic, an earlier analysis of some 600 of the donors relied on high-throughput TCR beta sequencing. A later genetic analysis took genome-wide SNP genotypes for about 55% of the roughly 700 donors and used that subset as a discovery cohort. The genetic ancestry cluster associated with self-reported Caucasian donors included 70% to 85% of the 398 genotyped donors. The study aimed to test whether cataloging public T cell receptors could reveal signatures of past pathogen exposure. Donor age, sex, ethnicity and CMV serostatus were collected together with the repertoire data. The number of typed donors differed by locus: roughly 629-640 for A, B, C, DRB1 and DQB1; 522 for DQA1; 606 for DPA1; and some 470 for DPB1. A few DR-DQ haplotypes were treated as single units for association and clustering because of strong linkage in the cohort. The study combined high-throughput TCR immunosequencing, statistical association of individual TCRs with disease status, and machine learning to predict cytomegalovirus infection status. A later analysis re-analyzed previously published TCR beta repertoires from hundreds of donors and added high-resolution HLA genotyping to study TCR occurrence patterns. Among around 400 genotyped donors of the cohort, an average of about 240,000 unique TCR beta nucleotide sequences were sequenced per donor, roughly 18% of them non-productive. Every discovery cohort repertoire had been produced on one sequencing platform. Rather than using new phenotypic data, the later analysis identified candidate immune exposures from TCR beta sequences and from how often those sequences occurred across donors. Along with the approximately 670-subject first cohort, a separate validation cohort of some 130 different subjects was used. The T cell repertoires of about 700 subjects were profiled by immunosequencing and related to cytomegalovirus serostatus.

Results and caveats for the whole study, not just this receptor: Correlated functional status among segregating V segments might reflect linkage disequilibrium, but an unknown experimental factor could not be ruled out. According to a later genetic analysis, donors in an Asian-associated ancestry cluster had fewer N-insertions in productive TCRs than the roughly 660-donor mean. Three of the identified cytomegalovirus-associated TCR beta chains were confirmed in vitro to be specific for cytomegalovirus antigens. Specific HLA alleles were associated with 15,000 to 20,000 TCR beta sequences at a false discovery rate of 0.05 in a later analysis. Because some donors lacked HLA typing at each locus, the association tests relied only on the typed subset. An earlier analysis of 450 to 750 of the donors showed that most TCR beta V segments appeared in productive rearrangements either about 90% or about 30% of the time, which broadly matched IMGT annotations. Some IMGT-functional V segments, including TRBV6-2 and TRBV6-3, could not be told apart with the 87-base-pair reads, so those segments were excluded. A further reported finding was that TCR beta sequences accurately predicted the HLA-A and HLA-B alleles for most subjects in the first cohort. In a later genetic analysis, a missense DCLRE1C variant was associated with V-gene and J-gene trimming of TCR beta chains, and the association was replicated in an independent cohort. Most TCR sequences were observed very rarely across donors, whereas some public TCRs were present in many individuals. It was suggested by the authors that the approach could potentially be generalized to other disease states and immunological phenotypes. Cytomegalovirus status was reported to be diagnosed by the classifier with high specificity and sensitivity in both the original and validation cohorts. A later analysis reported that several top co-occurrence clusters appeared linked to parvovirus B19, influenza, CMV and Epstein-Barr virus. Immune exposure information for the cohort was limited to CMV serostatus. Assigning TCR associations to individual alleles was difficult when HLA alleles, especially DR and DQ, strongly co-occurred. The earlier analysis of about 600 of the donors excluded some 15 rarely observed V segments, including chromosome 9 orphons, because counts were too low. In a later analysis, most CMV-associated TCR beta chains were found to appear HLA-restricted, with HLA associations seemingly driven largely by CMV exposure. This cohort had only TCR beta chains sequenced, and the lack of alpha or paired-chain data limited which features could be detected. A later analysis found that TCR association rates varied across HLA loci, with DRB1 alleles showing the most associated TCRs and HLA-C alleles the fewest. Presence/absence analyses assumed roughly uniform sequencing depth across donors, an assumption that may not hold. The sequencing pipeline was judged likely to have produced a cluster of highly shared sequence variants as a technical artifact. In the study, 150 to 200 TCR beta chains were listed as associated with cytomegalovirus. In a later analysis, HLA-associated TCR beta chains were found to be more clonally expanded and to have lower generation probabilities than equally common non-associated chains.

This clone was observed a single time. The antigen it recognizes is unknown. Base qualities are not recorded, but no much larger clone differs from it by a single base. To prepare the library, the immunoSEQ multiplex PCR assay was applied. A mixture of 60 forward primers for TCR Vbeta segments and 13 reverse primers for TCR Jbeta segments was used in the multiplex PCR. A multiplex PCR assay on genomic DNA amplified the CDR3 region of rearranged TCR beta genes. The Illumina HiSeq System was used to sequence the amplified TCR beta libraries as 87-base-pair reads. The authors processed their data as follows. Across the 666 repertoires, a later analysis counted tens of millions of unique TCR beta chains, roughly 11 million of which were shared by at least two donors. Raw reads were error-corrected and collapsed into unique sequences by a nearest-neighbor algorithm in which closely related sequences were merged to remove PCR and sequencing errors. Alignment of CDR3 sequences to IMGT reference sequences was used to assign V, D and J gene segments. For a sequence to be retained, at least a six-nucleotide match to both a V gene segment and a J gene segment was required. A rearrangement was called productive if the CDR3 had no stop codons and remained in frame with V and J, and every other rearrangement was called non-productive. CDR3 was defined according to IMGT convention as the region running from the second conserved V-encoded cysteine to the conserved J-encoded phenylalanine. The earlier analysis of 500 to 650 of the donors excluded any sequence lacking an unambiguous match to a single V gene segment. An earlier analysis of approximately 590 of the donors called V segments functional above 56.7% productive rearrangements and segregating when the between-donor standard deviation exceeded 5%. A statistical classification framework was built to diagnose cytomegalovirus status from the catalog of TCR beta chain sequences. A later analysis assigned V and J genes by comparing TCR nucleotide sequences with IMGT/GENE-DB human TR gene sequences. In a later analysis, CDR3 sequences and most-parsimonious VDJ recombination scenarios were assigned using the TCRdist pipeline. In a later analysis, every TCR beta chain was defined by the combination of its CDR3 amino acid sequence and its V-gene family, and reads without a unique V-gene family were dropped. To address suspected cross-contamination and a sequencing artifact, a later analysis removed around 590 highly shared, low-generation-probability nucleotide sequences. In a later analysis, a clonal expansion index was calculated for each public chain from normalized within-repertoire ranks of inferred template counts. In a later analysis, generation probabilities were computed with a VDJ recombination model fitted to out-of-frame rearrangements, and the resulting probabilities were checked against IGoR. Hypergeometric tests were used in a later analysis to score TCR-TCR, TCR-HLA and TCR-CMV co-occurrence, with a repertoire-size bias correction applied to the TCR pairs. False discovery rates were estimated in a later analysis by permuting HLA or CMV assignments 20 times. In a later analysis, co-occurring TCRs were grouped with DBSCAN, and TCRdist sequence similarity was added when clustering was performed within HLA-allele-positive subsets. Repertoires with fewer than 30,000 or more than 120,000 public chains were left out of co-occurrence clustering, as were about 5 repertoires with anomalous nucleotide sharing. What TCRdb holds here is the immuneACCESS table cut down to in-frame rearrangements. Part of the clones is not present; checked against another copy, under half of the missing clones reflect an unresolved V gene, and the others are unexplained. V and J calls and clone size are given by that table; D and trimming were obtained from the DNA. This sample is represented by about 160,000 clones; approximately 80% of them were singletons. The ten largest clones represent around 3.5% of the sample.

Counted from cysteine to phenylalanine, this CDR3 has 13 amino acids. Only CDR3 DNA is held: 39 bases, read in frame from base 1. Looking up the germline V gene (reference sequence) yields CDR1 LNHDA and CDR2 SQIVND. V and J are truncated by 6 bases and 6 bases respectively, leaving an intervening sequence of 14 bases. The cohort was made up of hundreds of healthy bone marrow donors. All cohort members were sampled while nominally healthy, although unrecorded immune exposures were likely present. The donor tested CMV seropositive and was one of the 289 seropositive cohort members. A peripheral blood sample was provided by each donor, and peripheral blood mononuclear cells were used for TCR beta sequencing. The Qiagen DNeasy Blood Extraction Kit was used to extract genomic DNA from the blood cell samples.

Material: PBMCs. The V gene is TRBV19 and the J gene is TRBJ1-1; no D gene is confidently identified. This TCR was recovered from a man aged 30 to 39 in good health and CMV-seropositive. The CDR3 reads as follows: CASRPGLRAEAFF. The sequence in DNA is TGTGCCAGTAGGCCCGGGTTGAGGGCTGAAGCTTTCTTT. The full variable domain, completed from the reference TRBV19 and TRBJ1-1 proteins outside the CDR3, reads DGGITQSPKYLFRKEGQNVTLSCEQNLNHDAMYWYRQDPGQGLRLIYYSQIVNDFQKGDIAEGYSVSREKKESFPLTVTSAQKNPTAFYLCASRPGLRAEAFFGQGTRLTVV.